These 9 T cell receptor beta chains originate from one sample sequenced in a study of a mutant IDH1 vaccine in newly diagnosed glioma. Sample time point: week 5, during vaccination. Every vaccine dose comprised 300 ug of mutant IDH1 20-mer peptide plus topical imiquimod. For these receptors, no antigen is known. Using immunoSEQ multiplex PCR, the repertoire was profiled, and TCRdb retains in-frame clones only, with some absent. The data show 12,000 or so clones, with around 90% seen just once and under 7.5% held by the top ten. The sequencing here drew on PBMCs, taken from a glioma patient whose treatment included an IDH1 peptide vaccine. The origin of the receptors is a woman in her 40s with glioma. Some clones in this sample may be carry-over from other donors' samples.

The V and J genes are TRBV4-2 and TRBJ1-1; D perhaps matches TRBD1 (6 bases). The CDR3 sequence is 15 residues long. The germline V and J ends were trimmed by 3 bases and 1 base, with 12 bases remaining between them. Germline CDR1 and CDR2: LGHNA and YNFKEQ. CDR3 in amino acids: CASSQLPQGNTEAFF. As DNA, the CDR3 is TGTGCCAGCAGCCAGCTTCCACAGGGGAACACTGAAGCTTTCTTT.

The chain couples TRBV5-1 to TRBJ2-5; 7 nucleotides match TRBD1. V shed 3 bases and J 4 bases; nucleotides not matched to a gene: 18. The CDR3 runs 18 residues. Germline CDR1 reads SGHRS; CDR2 reads YFSETQ. CDR3 DNA sequence: TGCGCCAGCAGCTGGGGGAGACAGGGTCAACGCCCTCCAGAGACCCAGTACTTC. Translated, it gives CASSWGRQGQRPPETQYF.

This clone was found once. V and J are TRBV7-2 and TRBJ2-6; D is ambiguous. V was clipped by 1 base and J by 0 bases, with 4 bases between them. Germline loops: CDR1 SGHTA, CDR2 FQGNSA. The CDR3 runs to 15 residues. CDR3: CASSLGGSGANVLTF. Written as DNA, the CDR3 is TGTGCCAGCAGCTTAGGAGGCTCTGGGGCCAACGTCCTGACTTTC.

The chain employs TRBV10-2 and TRBJ2-2, with D unclear. The CDR3 loop spans 11 amino acids. Germline CDR1 WSHSY, CDR2 SAAADI. For the CDR3, the DNA is TGCGCGACCACCTCCCCTGGGGAGCTGTTTTTT. This codes for CATTSPGELFF.

This chain connects TRBV28 to TRBJ2-3; the D is unclear. The germline CDR1 and CDR2 sequences are MDHEN and SYDVKM. Trimming shortened V by 8 bases and J by 0 bases, and 9 bases separated the two germline ends. The CDR3 consists of 13 residues. CDR3: CASGSPSTDTQYF. CDR3 in DNA: TGTGCCAGCGGCTCTCCGAGCACAGATACGCAGTATTTT. Drawing the rest from reference TRBV28 and TRBJ2-3, the complete variable domain is DVKVTQSSRYLVKRTGEKVFLECVQDMDHENMFWYRQDPGLGLRLIYFSYDVKMKEKGDIPEGYSVSREKKERFSLILESASTNQTSMYLCASGSPSTDTQYFGPGTRLTVL.

The chain joins TRBV29-1 to TRBJ1-5; perhaps TRBD1 as D (6 bases). The CDR3 has 13 amino acids. CDR1 SQVTM and CDR2 ANQGSEA come from the germline V gene. V shed 6 bases and J shed 8 bases, with 17 bases lying between them. The CDR3 is CSVRGTPEEPQHF. Here the CDR3 DNA reads TGCAGCGTGAGGGGGACACCGGAGGAGCCCCAGCATTTT.

V is TRBV19 and J is TRBJ1-3; D unclear. CDR1 is LNHDA and CDR2 is SQIVND in the germline V gene (reference sequence). V was pared by 10 bases and J by 3 bases, with 19 bases between. The CDR3 is 15 residues long. This CDR3 reads CATYLNAVGGNTIYF. The CDR3 nucleotides are TGTGCCACCTATTTAAACGCCGTGGGTGGAAACACCATATATTTT.

This chain uses TRBV5-1 with TRBJ2-1, with D possibly being TRBD1 or TRBD2 (6 bases each). The V and J ends lost 4 bases and 9 bases respectively, with 20 bases between them. The CDR3 is made up of 15 amino acids. Per the germline V gene, CDR1 is SGHRS and CDR2 is YFSETQ. CDR3 DNA: TGCGCCAGCAGCGGGGGGCTAGACCGGGAGAGTGAGCAGTTCTTC. It is translated as CASSGGLDRESEQFF.

The chain joins TRBV9 to TRBJ2-7; D is perhaps TRBD1 or TRBD2 (5 bases each). This CDR3 is built from 15 residues. Germline V lookup: CDR1 SGDLS, CDR2 YYNGEE. V was shortened by 0 bases and J by 2 bases, with 12 bases between the two germline ends. The CDR3 loop is CASSVGGSGAYEQYF. CDR3 DNA: TGTGCCAGCAGCGTAGGGGGCAGCGGAGCCTACGAGCAGTACTTC. Variable domain in full (rest from reference TRBV9 and TRBJ2-7): DSGVTQTPKHLITATGQRVTLRCSPRSGDLSVYWYQQSLDQGLQFLIQYYNGEERAKGNILERFSAQQFPDLHSELNLSSLELGDSALYFCASSVGGSGAYEQYFGPGTRLTVT.